Given below is one T cell receptor beta chain in context. Indicated time point: week 3, after first cycle of checkpoint inhibitor. The sample is drawn from a study of blood T cell dynamics during melanoma immunotherapy. The V gene lost 9 bases and the J gene lost 1 base, with 18 bases spanning the gap. The CDR3 spans 16 residues. CDR1 SGHTA and CDR2 FQGNSA come from the germline V gene. Clones were read by immunoSEQ multiplex PCR, and TCRdb kept only the in-frame ones, dropping some. Of 4,300 or so clones listed, about 88% are singletons. Here the sequenced sample was blood, taken from a patient treated with checkpoint blockade. V gene TRBV7-2 combines with J gene TRBJ2-2; tentatively, D is TRBD2 (6 bases). The TCR originated in a human donor with melanoma. The CDR3 loop reads CASRWGFSGNTGELFF. DNA for the CDR3: TGTGCCAGTCGGTGGGGATTTAGCGGGAACACCGGGGAGCTGTTTTTT. The variable domain in full, with the rest retrieved from reference TRBV7-2 and TRBJ2-2, is GAGVSQSPSNKVTEKGKDVELRCDPISGHTALYWYRQSLGQGLEFLIYFQGNSAPDKSGLPSDRFSAERTGGSVSTLTIQRTQQEDSAVYLCASRWGFSGNTGELFFGEGSRLTVL.